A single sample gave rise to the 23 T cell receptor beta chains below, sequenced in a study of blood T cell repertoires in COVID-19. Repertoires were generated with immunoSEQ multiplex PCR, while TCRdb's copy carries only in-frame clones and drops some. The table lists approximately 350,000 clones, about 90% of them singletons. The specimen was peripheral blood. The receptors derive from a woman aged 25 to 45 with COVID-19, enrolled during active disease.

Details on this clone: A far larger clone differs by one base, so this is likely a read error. CDR3 in DNA: TGTGCCAGCAGTTACGTCGGCAATGAGCAGTTCTTC. It is translated as CASSYVGNEQFF. The chain couples TRBV6-6 to TRBJ2-1, with unresolved D. From germline, CDR1 is MNHNY and CDR2 SVGAGI (reference sequence). Between the trimmed V and J ends, which lost 2 bases and 6 bases, there was a span of 5 bases. This CDR3 comprises 12 residues.

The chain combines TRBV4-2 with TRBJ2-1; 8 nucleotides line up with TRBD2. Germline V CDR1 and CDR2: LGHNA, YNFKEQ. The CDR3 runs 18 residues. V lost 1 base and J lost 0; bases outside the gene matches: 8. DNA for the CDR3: TGTGCCAGCAGCCAAGTAGGTCGGGCGGGGGGCTCCTACAATGAGCAGTTCTTC. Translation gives CASSQVGRAGGSYNEQFF.

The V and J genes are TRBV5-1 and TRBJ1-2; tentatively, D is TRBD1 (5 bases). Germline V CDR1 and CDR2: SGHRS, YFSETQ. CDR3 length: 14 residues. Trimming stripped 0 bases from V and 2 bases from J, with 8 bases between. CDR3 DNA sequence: TGCGCCAGCAGCTTGGACGGGGGAAACTATGGCTACACCTTC. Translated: CASSLDGGNYGYTF.

The CDR3 sequence: CASSLTRGLGTDTQYF. DNA of the CDR3: TGTGCCAGCAGCCTTACGAGGGGGCTCGGCACAGATACGCAGTATTTT. The chain carries TRBV5-4 and TRBJ2-3, with 7 bases lining up with TRBD1. Germline V gene sequence: CDR1 SGHNT, CDR2 YYREEE (reference sequence). Trimming took 4 bases from V and 1 from J; bases not matched to a gene: 9. CDR3 length: 16 residues.

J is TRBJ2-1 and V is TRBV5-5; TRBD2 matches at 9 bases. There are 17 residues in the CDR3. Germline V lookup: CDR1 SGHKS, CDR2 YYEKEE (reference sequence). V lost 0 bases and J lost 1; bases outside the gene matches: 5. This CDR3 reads CASSLAPTSGSYNEQFF. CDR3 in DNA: TGTGCCAGCAGCTTGGCCCCGACTAGCGGATCCTACAATGAGCAGTTCTTC.

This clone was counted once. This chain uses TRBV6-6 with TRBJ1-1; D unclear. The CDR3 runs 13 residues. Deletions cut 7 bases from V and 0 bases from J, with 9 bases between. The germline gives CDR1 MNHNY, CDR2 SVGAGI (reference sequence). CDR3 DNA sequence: TGTGCCAGCACGAAACACCTGAACACTGAAGCTTTCTTT. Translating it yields CASTKHLNTEAFF.

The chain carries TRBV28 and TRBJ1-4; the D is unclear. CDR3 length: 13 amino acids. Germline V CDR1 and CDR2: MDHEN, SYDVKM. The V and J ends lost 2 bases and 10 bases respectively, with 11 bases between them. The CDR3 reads CASSLPPIGKLFF. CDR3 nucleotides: TGTGCCAGCAGTTTACCCCCGATCGGAAAACTGTTTTTT.

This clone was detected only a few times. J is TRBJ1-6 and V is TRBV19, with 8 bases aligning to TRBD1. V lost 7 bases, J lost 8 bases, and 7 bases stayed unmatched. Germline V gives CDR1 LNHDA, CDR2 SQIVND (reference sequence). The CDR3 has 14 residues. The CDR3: CASIRTGSDSPLHF. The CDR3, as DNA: TGTGCCAGTATCAGGACAGGGAGCGATTCACCCCTCCACTTT.

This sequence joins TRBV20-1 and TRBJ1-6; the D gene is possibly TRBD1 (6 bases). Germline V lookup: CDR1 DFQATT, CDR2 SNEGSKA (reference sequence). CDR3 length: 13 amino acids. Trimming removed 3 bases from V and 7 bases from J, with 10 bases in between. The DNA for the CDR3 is TGCAGTGCTAGTTACAGGGTCAATTCACCCCTCCACTTT. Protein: CSASYRVNSPLHF.

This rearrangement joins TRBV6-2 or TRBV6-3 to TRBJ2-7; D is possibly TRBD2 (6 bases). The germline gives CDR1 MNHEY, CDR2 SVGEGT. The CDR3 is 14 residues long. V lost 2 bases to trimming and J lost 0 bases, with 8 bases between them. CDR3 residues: CASSYAGHSYEQYV. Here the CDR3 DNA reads TGTGCCAGCAGTTACGCGGGGCACTCCTACGAGCAGTACGTC.

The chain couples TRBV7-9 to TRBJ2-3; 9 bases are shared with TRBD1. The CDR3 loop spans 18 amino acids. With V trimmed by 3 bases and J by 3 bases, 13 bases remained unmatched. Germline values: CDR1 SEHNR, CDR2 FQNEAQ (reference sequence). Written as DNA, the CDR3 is TGTGCCAGCAGCTTCTATCCTGGGACAGGGTTGAAAACAGATACGCAGTATTTT. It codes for CASSFYPGTGLKTDTQYF.

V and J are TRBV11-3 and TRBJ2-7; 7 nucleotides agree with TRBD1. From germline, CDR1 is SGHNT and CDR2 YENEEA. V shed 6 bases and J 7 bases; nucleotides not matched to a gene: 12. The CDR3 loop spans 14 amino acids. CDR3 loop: CASRHDRELGEQYV. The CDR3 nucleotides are TGTGCCAGCAGGCATGACAGGGAATTAGGGGAGCAGTACGTC.

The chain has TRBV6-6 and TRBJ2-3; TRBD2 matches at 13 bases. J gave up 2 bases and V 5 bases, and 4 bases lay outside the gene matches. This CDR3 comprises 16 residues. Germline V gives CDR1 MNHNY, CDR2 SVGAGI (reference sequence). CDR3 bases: TGTGCCAGCAGTCCAGGGACTAGCGGGATCACAGATACGCAGTATTTT. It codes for CASSPGTSGITDTQYF.

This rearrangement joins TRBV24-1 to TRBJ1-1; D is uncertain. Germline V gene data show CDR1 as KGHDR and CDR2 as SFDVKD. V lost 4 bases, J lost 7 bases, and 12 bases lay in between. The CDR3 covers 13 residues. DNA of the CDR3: TGTGCCACCAGTGAACGGGGAGGAGTTGAAGCTTTCTTT. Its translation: CATSERGGVEAFF.

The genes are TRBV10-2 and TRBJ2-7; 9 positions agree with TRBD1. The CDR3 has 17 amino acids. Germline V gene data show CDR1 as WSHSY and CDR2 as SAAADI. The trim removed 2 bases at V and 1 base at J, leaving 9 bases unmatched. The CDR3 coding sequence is TGCGCCAGCAGTGAGCGGACAGGGGAAATTCGGTCCTACGAGCAGTACTTC. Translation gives CASSERTGEIRSYEQYF.

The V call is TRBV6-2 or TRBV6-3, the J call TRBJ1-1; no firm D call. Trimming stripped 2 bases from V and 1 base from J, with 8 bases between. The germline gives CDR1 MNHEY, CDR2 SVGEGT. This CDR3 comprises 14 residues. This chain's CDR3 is CASSYSQRNTEAFF. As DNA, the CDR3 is TGTGCCAGCAGTTACAGTCAGCGGAACACTGAAGCTTTCTTT.

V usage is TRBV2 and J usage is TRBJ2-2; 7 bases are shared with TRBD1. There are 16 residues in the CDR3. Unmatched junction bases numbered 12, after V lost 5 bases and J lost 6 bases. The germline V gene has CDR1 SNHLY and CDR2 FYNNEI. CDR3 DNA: TGTGCCAGCAGTATTGGGACAGCCTCGCGGCCCGGGGAGCTGTTTTTT. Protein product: CASSIGTASRPGELFF. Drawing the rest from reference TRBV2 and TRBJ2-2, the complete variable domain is EPEVTQTPSHQVTQMGQEVILRCVPISNHLYFYWYRQILGQKVEFLVSFYNNEISEKSEIFDDQFSVERPDGSNFTLKIRSTKLEDSAMYFCASSIGTASRPGELFFGEGSRLTVL.

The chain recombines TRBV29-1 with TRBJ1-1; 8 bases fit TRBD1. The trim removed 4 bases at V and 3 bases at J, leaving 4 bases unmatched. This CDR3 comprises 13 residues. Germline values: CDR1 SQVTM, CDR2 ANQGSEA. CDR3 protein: CSVGSGGYTEAFF. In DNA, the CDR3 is TGCAGCGTTGGGTCAGGGGGCTACACTGAAGCTTTCTTT.

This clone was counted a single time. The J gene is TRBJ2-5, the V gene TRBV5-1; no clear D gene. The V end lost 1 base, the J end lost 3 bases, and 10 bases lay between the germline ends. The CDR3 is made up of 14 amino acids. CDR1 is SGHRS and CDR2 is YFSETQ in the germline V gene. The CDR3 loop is CASSLSVRKETQYF. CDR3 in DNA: TGCGCCAGCAGCTTGTCAGTCAGAAAAGAGACCCAGTACTTC.

The chain's CDR3 is CASSTPGQGKNEQFF. The CDR3 DNA is TGTGCCAGCAGTACCCCGGGACAGGGGAAGAATGAGCAGTTCTTC. The chain combines TRBV27 with TRBJ2-1, with 10 bases fitting TRBD1. Germline assignment: CDR1 MNHEY and CDR2 SMNVEV (reference sequence). There are 15 residues in the CDR3. V lost 5 bases to trimming and J lost 7 bases; unmatched junction nucleotides: 8.

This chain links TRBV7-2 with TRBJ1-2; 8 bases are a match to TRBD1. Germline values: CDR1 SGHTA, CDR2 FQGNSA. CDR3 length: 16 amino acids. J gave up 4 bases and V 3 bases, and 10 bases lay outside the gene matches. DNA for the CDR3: TGTGCCAGCAGCTTTCGGGCAGGGGGCGCCGGCTATGGCTACACCTTC. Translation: CASSFRAGGAGYGYTF.

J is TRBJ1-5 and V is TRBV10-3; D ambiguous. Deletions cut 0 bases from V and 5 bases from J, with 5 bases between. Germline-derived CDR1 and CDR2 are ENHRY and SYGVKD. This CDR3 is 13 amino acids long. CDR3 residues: CAISESRDQPQHF. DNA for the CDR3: TGTGCCATCAGTGAGTCTCGGGATCAGCCCCAGCATTTT.

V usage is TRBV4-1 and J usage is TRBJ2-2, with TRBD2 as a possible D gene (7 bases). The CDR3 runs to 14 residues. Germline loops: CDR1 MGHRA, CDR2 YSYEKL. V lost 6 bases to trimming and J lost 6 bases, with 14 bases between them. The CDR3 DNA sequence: TGCGCCAGCAGTGTCCGGGGGGCAGCCGGGGAGCTGTTTTTT. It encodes CASSVRGAAGELFF.